Following are 11 T cell receptor beta chains from one sample sequenced in a study of identical twins. Each CDR3 protein gets one entry after TCRdb re-called the 5' RACE reads with MiXCR. Altogether roughly 770,000 distinct CDR3 sequences are present, about 20% being singletons, with the ten largest covering over 10%. The same specimen was also included in a second study, on T cells expressing NK-cell markers.

Sequences were obtained from PBMCs. These receptors all stem from a woman under 30 in good health.

J is TRBJ2-7 and V is TRBV27, with D uncertain. V was shortened by 5 bases and J by 2 bases, with 10 bases between the two germline ends. Looked up from germline, CDR1 is MNHEY and CDR2 is SMNVEV (reference sequence). The CDR3 contains 13 residues. CDR3 sequence (DNA): TGTGCCAGCAGTGCGGTCACAACCTACGAGCAGTACTTC. This encodes CASSAVTTYEQYF.

V is TRBV5-6 and J is TRBJ2-4; D ambiguous. CDR3 length: 14 residues. V lost 0 bases, J lost 6 bases, and 10 bases lay in between. Per the germline V gene, CDR1 is SGHDT and CDR2 is YYEEEE. The CDR3 DNA reads TGTGCCAGCAGCTTGGAAGCGCCTGGAAACATTCAGTACTTC. Translating gives CASSLEAPGNIQYF.

This chain connects TRBV5-1 to TRBJ2-7; the match to TRBD2 covers 10 bases. This CDR3 spans 15 amino acids. The germline CDR1 and CDR2 sequences are SGHRS and YFSETQ. The V segment lost 0 bases and the J segment 5 bases; nucleotides outside the gene matches: 5. CDR3: CASSLGSGGINEQYF. DNA of the CDR3: TGCGCCAGCAGCTTGGGTAGCGGGGGGATCAACGAGCAGTACTTC.

This clonotype was counted many times. The rearrangement joins TRBV9 to TRBJ1-2, with D perhaps TRBD1 (5 bases). The CDR3 is made up of 13 amino acids. Trimming left V 0 bases short and J 8 bases short, with 11 bases between. Looked up from germline, CDR1 is SGDLS and CDR2 is YYNGEE. The CDR3 sequence is CASSVEAGRGYTF. DNA for the CDR3: TGTGCCAGCAGCGTAGAGGCAGGGAGAGGCTACACCTTC.

This clonotype was found a few times. The gene calls are TRBV29-1 and TRBJ2-2; TRBD1 matches at 9 bases. The V gene's germline CDR1 is SQVTM and CDR2 ANQGSEA. Trimming cost V 1 base and J 6 bases; bases outside gene matches: 12. CDR3 length: 17 amino acids. The CDR3 DNA reads as TGCAGCGTTGAAGGTGGACAGGGGAGTTATGGGTCCGGGGAGCTGTTTTTT. Translated, it gives CSVEGGQGSYGSGELFF.

This clonotype was recorded at least ten times. This rearrangement joins TRBV12-3 or TRBV12-4 to TRBJ2-1; D not certain. V lost 3 bases and J 7 bases, leaving 13 bases between the germline ends. This CDR3 has 14 residues. This CDR3 reads CASSLLDSMNEQFF. CDR3 DNA: TGTGCCAGCAGTTTGCTAGATTCTATGAATGAGCAGTTCTTC.

The rearrangement joins TRBV20-1 to TRBJ2-7; D may be TRBD2 (7 bases). Germline V gene sequence: CDR1 DFQATT, CDR2 SNEGSKA (reference sequence). The CDR3 contains 14 residues. V dropped 2 bases and J dropped 3 bases, with 14 bases sitting between them. In DNA form, the CDR3 reads TGCAGTGCTAGACCCGGGGAGGGGGGCTACGAGCAGTACTTC. Translating gives CSARPGEGGYEQYF.

The chain uses TRBV7-9 and TRBJ2-1; 9 bases are a match to TRBD2. CDR3 length equals 15 residues. V lost 5 bases to trimming and J lost 7 bases; unmatched junction nucleotides: 9. Germline V CDR1 and CDR2: SEHNR, FQNEAQ (reference sequence). In DNA, the CDR3 is TGTGCCAGCAGCAACCCCCGGCGGGGGGGGAATGAGCAGTTCTTC. This codes for CASSNPRRGGNEQFF.

There are a few counts of this clonotype. This rearrangement joins TRBV29-1 to TRBJ2-1; D possibly matches TRBD1 or TRBD2 (5 bases each). The germline V gene encodes CDR1 SQVTM and CDR2 ANQGSEA. Trimming shortened V by 7 bases and J by 1 base, and 8 bases separated the two germline ends. The CDR3 spans 12 residues. The CDR3 DNA follows: TGCAGCGGGGGGTTTTCCTACAATGAGCAGTTCTTC. Translation: CSGGFSYNEQFF.

The chain recombines TRBV7-9 with TRBJ2-7, with 10 bases lining up with TRBD2. V lost 4 bases, J lost 1 base, and 7 bases stayed unmatched. The CDR3 runs to 16 residues. CDR1 and CDR2 (germline): SEHNR, FQNEAQ (reference sequence). This chain's CDR3 is CASSSPGLARSYEQYF. For the CDR3, the DNA is TGTGCCAGCAGCTCTCCGGGACTAGCGAGGTCCTACGAGCAGTACTTC. Full variable domain (missing parts from reference TRBV7-9 and TRBJ2-7): DTGVSQNPRHKITKRGQNVTFRCDPISEHNRLYWYRQTLGQGPEFLTYFQNEAQLEKSRLLSDRFSAERPKGSFSTLEIQRTEQGDSAMYLCASSSPGLARSYEQYFGPGTRLTVT.

With regard to this clonotype: Germline is not matched at one junction end, which may reflect a read error. This rearrangement joins TRBV5-4 to TRBJ2-7; 7 positions agree with TRBD2. This CDR3 contains 13 residues. CDR1 and CDR2 (germline): SGHNT, YYREEE (reference sequence). The CDR3 nucleotides read TGTGCCAGCACCTTGACGGGGGGATACGAGCAGTACTTC. The encoded protein is CASTLTGGYEQYF.